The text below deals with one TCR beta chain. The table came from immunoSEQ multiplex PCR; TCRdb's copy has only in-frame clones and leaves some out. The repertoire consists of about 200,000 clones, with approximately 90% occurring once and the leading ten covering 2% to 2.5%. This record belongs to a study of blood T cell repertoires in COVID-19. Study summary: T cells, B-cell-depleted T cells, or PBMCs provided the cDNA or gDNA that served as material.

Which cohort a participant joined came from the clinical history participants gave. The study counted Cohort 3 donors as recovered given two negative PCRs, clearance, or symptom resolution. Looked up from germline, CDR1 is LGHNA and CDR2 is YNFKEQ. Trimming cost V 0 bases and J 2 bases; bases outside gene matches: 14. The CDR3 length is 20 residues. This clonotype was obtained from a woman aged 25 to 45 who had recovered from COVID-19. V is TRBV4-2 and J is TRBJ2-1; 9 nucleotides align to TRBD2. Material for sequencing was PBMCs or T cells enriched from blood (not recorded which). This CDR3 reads CASSQESRLAGLSPYNEQFF. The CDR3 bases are TGTGCCAGCAGCCAAGAGTCTCGGCTAGCGGGGCTTTCCCCCTACAATGAGCAGTTCTTC.